This T cell receptor beta chain derives from a study of CD8 T cells in Susac syndrome. A quantity of about 0.5 to 1 ug RNA underwent reverse transcription using random hexamers. By means of immunoSEQ multiplex PCR, TCR beta CDR3 spanning 54 Vbeta and 13 Jbeta underwent amplification. Each CDR3 protein is one row after TCRdb ran MiXCR on the immunoSEQ multiplex PCR reads. The sample comprises about 210,000 distinct CDR3 sequences, 85% to 95% of which are singletons, and approximately 0.082% rests with the top ten. This clonotype was observed once. Its antigen is undetermined. In the multiple sclerosis control group, patients were treatment-naive and had stable or active relapsing-remitting disease. Both CD4+ and CD8+ T cells were negatively isolated, and TEMRA cells underwent FACS enrichment. General study results and limits: It was acknowledged by the study that relatively few individuals were included in its TCR sequencing and HLA analysis.

This receptor was obtained from a human donor with multiple sclerosis. Sequencing was done on a sample of CD4+ T cells from PBMCs.

CDR3 nucleotides: TGTGCCAGCAGTTTCGGTGTCAGGGGTACTGAAGCTTTCTTT. Translated: CASSFGVRGTEAFF. The genes are TRBV6-2 or TRBV6-3 and TRBJ1-1; perhaps TRBD1 as D (6 bases). This CDR3 comprises 14 residues. V was clipped by 4 bases and J by 5 bases, with 14 bases between them. In germline, CDR1 is MNHEY, CDR2 SVGEGT.